This T cell receptor (beta chain) was identified in a study of memory CD8 T cells in hepatitis C reinfection. Study-level results: With five or six donors, public clonotype conclusions could not be definitive.

Only in-frame clones appear in the TCRdb table, and some are missing; sequencing was by immunoSEQ multiplex PCR. The sample has just over 45,000 clones, roughly 87% seen once. This clone came up once. The antigen is undetermined. Noted time point: late/post reinfection, 12 to 24 weeks after detection. No in vitro expansion preceded TCR sequencing of the sorted cells. The V and J ends lost 1 base and 0 bases, in that order; junction bases with no gene match: 6. This CDR3 region has 19 residues. Germline CDR1 reads SEHNR; CDR2 reads FQNEAQ (reference sequence). Sequenced: naive CD8+ T cells sorted from blood. The chain has TRBV7-9 and TRBJ2-4; 13 bases map to TRBD2. The sequence derives from a man between 18 and 35 years old with hepatitis C virus infection. CDR3 region: CASSLVLAGGPGAKNIQYF. CDR3 DNA sequence: TGTGCCAGCAGCTTAGTACTAGCGGGAGGGCCGGGAGCCAAAAACATTCAGTACTTC.